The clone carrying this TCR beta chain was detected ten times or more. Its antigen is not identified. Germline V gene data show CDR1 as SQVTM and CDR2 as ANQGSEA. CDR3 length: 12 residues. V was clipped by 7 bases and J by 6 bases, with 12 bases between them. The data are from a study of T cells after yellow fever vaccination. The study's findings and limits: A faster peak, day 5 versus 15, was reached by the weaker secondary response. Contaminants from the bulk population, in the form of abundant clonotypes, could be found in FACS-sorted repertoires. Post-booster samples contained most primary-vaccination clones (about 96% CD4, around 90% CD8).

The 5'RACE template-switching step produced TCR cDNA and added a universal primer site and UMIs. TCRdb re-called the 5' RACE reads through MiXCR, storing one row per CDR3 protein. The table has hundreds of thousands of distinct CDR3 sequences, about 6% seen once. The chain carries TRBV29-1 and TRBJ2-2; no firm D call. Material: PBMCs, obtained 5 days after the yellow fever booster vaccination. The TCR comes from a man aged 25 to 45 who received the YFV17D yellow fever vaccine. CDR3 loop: CSGTSGSGELFF. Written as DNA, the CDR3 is TGCAGCGGGACCTCAGGTTCCGGGGAGCTGTTTTTT.